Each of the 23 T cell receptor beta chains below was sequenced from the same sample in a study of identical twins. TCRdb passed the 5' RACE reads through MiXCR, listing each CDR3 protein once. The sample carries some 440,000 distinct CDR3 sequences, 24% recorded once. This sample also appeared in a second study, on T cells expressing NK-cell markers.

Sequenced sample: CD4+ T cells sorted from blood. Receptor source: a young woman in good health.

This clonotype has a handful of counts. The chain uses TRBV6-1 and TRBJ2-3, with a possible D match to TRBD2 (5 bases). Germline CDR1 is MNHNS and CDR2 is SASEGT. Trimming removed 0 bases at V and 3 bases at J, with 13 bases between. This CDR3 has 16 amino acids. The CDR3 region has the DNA TGTGCCAGCAGTGAAGCACCCTACGGAGGTACAGATACGCAGTATTTT. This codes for CASSEAPYGGTDTQYF.

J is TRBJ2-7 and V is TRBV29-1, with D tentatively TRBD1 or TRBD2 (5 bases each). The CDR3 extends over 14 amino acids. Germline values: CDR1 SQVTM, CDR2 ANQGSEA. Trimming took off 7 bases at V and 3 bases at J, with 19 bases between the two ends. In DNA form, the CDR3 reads TGCAGCGCTAAAGGACACCGGGGTGGCTACGAGCAGTACTTC. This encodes CSAKGHRGGYEQYF.

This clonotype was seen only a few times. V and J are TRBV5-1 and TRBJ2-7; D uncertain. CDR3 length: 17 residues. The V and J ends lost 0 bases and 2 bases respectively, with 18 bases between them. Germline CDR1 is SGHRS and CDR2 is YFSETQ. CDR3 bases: TGCGCCAGCAGCTTGGAGGGCTTGCAGACTTATACCTACGAGCAGTACTTC. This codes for CASSLEGLQTYTYEQYF.

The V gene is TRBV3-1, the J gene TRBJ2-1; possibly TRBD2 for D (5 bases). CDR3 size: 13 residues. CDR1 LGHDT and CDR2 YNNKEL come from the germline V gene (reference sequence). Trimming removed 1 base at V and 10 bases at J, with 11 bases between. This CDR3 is CASSQGREGEQFF. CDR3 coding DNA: TGTGCCAGCAGCCAAGGCCGGGAAGGAGAGCAGTTCTTC.

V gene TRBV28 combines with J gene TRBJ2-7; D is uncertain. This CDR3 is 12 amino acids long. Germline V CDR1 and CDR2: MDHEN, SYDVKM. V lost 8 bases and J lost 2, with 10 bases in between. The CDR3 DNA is TGTGCCAGCCTTAGCTCGGCCTACGAGCAGTACTTC. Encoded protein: CASLSSAYEQYF.

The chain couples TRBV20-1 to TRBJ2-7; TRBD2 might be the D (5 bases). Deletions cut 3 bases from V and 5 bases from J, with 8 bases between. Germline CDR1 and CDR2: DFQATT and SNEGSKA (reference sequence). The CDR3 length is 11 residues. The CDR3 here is CSASPGDEQYF. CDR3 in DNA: TGCAGTGCTAGCCCCGGGGACGAGCAGTACTTC.

Written as DNA, the CDR3 is TGTGCCAGCAGCCCAACTGGGGGGAAGGATTTTACAGATACGCAGTATTTT. Translating gives CASSPTGGKDFTDTQYF. The rearrangement links TRBV4-2 to TRBJ2-3; weak D call: TRBD2 (6 bases). Germline V gives CDR1 LGHNA, CDR2 YNFKEQ. The CDR3 has 17 residues. With 4 bases removed from V and 3 bases from J, the gap between germline ends came to 20 bases.

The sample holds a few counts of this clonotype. CDR3 DNA: TGCGCCAGCAGCTTGGGGACACCGGATGGCTACACCTTC. Protein sequence: CASSLGTPDGYTF. The chain links TRBV5-1 to TRBJ1-2, with D possibly being TRBD1 (5 bases). The ends were cut back, 0 bases at V and 6 bases at J, with 9 bases in the middle. The CDR3 extends over 13 amino acids. CDR1 is SGHRS, CDR2 YFSETQ, per germline.

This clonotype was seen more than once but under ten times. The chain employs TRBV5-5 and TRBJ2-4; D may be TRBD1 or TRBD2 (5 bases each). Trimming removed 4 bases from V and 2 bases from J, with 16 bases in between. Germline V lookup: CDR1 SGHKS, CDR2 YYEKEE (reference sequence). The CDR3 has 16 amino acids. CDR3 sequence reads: CASSSTGGHPKNIQYF. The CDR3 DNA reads TGTGCCAGCAGCAGCACAGGAGGACACCCCAAAAACATTCAGTACTTC.

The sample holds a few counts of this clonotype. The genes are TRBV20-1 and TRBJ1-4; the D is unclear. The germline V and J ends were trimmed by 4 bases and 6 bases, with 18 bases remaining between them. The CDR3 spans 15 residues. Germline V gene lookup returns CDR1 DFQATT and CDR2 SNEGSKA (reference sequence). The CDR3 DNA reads TGCAGTGCTAAGCCTGAAAGTCCCCCCCATGAAAAACTGTTTTTT. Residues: CSAKPESPPHEKLFF.

CDR3 DNA: TGTGCCAGCAGGGGACAGCTTCTTAATCAGCCCCAGCATTTT. This sequence encodes CASRGQLLNQPQHF. The gene calls are TRBV12-3 or TRBV12-4 and TRBJ1-5; 7 positions match TRBD1. The junction had 6 bases not matched to a gene; V was cut back by 6 bases and J by 4 bases. CDR3 length: 14 amino acids.

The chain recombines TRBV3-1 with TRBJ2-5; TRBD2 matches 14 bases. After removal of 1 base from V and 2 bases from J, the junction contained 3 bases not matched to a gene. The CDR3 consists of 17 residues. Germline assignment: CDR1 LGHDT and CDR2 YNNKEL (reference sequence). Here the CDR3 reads CASSQGLAGGWQETQYF. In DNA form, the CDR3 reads TGTGCCAGCAGCCAAGGACTAGCGGGGGGGTGGCAAGAGACCCAGTACTTC.

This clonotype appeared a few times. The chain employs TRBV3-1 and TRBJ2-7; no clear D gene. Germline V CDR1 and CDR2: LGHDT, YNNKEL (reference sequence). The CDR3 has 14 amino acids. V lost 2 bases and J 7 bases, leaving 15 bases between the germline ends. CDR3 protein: CASSQNGPEREQYF. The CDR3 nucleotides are TGTGCCAGCAGCCAAAATGGTCCGGAACGGGAGCAGTACTTC.

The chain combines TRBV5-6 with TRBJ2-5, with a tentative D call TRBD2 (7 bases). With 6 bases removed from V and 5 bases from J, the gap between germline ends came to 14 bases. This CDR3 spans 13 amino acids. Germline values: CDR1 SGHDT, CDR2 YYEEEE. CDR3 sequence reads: CASTTGGRETQYF. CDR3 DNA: TGTGCCAGCACCACGGGGGGCCGGGAGACCCAGTACTTC.

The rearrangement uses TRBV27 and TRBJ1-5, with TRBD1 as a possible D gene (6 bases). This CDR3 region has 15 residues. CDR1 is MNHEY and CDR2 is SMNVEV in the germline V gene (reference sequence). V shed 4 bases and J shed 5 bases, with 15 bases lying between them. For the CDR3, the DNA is TGTGCCAGCAGTTCCTCCGACAGGAACTATCAGCCCCAGCATTTT. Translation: CASSSSDRNYQPQHF.

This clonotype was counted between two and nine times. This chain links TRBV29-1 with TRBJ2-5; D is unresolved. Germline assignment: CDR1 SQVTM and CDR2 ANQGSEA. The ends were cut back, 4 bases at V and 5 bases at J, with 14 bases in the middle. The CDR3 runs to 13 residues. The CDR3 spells CSVGIATGETQYF. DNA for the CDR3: TGCAGCGTTGGGATAGCCACCGGGGAGACCCAGTACTTC.

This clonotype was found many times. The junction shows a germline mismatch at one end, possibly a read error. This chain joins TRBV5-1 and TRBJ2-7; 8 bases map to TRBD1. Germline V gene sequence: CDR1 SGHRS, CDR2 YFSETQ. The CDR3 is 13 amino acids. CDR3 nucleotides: TGTGCCAGCAGTTTAGGACAGGGTCGGGAGCAGTACTTC. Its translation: CASSLGQGREQYF.

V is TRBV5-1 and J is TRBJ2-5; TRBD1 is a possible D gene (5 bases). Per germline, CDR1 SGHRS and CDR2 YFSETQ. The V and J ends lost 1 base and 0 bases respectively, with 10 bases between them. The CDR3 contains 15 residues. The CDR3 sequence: CASSLLTAYQETQYF. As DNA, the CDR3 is TGCGCCAGCAGCTTGCTGACAGCGTACCAAGAGACCCAGTACTTC.

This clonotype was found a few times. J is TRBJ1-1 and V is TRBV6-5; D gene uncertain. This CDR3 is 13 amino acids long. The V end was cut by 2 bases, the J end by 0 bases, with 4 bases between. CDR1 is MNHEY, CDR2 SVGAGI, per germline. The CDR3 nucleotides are TGTGCCAGCAGTTACGCTGTGAACACTGAAGCTTTCTTT. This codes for CASSYAVNTEAFF.

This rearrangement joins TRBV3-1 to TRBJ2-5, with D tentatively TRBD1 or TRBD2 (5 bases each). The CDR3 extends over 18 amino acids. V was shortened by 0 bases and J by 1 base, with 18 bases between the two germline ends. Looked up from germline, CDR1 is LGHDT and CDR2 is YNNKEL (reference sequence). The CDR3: CASSQEPRDHFPQETQYF. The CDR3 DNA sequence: TGTGCCAGCAGCCAAGAACCCCGGGACCACTTTCCCCAAGAGACCCAGTACTTC.

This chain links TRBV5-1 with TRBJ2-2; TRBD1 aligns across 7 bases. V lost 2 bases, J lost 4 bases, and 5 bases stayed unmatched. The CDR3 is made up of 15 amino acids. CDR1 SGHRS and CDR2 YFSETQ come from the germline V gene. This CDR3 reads CASSFTGDVTGELFF. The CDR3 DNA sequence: TGCGCCAGCAGCTTTACAGGGGACGTCACCGGGGAGCTGTTTTTT.

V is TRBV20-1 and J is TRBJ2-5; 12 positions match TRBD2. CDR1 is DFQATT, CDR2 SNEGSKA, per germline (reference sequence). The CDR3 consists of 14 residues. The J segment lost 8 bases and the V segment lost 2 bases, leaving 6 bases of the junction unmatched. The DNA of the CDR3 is TGCAGTGCTAGAAGGACTAGCGGGGCGGTTACCCAGTACTTC. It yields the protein CSARRTSGAVTQYF.

CDR3 loop: CATSRDIGTSGSGTQYF. DNA of the CDR3: TGTGCCACCAGCAGAGATATTGGGACTAGCGGGAGCGGTACCCAGTACTTC. V gene TRBV15 combines with J gene TRBJ2-5; TRBD2 matches at 14 bases. The CDR3 is made up of 17 amino acids. Trimming took 0 bases from V and 8 from J; bases not matched to a gene: 8. Germline V gives CDR1 LNHNV, CDR2 YYDKDF (reference sequence).